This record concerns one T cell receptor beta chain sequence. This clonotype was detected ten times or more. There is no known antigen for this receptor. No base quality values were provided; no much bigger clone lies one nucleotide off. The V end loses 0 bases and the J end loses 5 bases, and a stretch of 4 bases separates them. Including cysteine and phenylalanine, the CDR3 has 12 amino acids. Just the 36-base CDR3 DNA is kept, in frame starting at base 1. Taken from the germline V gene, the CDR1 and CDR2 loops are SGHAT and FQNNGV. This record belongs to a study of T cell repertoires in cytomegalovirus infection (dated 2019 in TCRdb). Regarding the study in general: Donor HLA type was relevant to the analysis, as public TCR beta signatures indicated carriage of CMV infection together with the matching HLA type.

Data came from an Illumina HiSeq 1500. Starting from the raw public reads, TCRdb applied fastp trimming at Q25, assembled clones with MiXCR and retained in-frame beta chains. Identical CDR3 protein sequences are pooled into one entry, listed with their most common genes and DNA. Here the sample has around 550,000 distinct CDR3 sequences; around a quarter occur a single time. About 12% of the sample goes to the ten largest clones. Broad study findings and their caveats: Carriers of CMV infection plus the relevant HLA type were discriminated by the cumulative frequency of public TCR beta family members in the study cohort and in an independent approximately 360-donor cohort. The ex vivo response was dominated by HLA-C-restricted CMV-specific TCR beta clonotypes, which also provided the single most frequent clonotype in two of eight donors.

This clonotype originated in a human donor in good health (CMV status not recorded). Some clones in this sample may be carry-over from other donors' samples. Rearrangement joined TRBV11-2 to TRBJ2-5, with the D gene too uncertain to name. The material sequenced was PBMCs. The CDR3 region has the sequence CASSLDRETQYF. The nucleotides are TGTGCCAGCAGCTTAGATCGGGAGACCCAGTACTTC.